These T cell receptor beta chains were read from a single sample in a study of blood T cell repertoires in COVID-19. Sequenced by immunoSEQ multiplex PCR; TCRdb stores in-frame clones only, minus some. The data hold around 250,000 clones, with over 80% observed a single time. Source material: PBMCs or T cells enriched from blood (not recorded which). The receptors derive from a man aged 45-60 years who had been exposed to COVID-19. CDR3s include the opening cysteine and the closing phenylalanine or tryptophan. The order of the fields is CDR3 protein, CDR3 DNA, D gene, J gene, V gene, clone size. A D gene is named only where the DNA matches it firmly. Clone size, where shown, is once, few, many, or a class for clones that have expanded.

CDR3: CASSVDAGLDTDTQYF; DNA: TGTGCCAGCAGCGTAGACGCGGGGCTGGACACAGATACGCAGTATTTT; D: .; J: TRBJ2-3; V: TRBV9; size: once
CDR3: CATSDLTGGWDTQYF; DNA: TGTGCCACCAGTGATTTGACAGGAGGGTGGGATACGCAGTATTTT; D: .; J: TRBJ2-3; V: TRBV24-1; size: .
CDR3: CATSRDRQGNEKLFF; DNA: TGTGCCACCAGCAGAGATCGACAGGGTAATGAAAAACTGTTTTTT; D: TRBD1; J: TRBJ1-4; V: TRBV15; size: .
CDR3: CASSLTLNNEQFF; DNA: TGTGCCAGCAGCTTAACTTTAAACAATGAGCAGTTCTTC; D: .; J: TRBJ2-1; V: TRBV7-3; size: .
CDR3: CASSTITGNTEAFF; DNA: TGTGCCAGCAGCACTATAACAGGGAACACTGAAGCTTTCTTT; D: .; J: TRBJ1-1; V: TRBV5-5; size: .
CDR3: CASRSTGDFYQPQHF; DNA: TGTGCCAGCAGGTCGACAGGGGACTTTTATCAGCCCCAGCATTTT; D: TRBD1; J: TRBJ1-5; V: TRBV2; size: .
CDR3: CASVKMGGDQPQHF; DNA: TGTGCCAGCGTCAAAATGGGGGGAGATCAGCCCCAGCATTTT; D: .; J: TRBJ1-5; V: TRBV28; size: .
CDR3: CASSEEYLGEAFF; DNA: TGCGCCAGCAGTGAAGAATATCTCGGGGAAGCTTTCTTT; D: .; J: TRBJ1-1; V: TRBV10-1; size: .
CDR3: CASSVEWAGDYGYTF; DNA: TGTGCCAGCAGCGTAGAGTGGGCAGGGGACTATGGCTACACCTTC; D: .; J: TRBJ1-2; V: TRBV9; size: once
CDR3: CASSWRTGVVGTGELFF; DNA: TGTGCCAGCAGCTGGAGGACGGGGGTTGTCGGCACCGGGGAGCTGTTTTTT; D: .; J: TRBJ2-2; V: TRBV5-6; size: .
CDR3: CSVVGLADINEQFF; DNA: TGCAGCGTTGTGGGACTAGCGGATATCAATGAGCAGTTCTTC; D: TRBD2; J: TRBJ2-1; V: TRBV29-1; size: .
CDR3: CASSLLRGDYGYTF; DNA: TGTGCCAGCAGCCTCCTCAGGGGGGATTATGGCTACACCTTC; D: TRBD1; J: TRBJ1-2; V: TRBV13; size: .
CDR3: CASSTGQGGLFF; DNA: TGCGCCAGCAGCACCGGACAGGGAGGCCTGTTTTTT; D: TRBD1; J: TRBJ1-4; V: TRBV5-1; size: .
CDR3: CASSQTINYGYTF; DNA: TGTGCCAGCAGTCAGACAATAAACTATGGCTACACCTTC; D: .; J: TRBJ1-2; V: TRBV2; size: .
CDR3: CAIRESWGVNTEAFF; DNA: TGTGCCATCAGGGAGAGCTGGGGGGTGAACACTGAAGCTTTCTTT; D: .; J: TRBJ1-1; V: TRBV10-3; size: .
CDR3: CASSLHGTGGGETQYF; DNA: TGTGCCAGCAGTCTCCATGGGACAGGGGGCGGTGAGACCCAGTACTTC; D: TRBD1; J: TRBJ2-5; V: TRBV27; size: .
CDR3: CASGGQGAVQPQHF; DNA: TGTGCCAGCGGAGGACAGGGGGCGGTTCAGCCCCAGCATTTT; D: TRBD1; J: TRBJ1-5; V: TRBV28; size: .
CDR3: CASSLFGDRVSEAFF; DNA: TGTGCCAGCAGCTTATTTGGGGACAGGGTGTCTGAAGCTTTCTTT; D: TRBD1; J: TRBJ1-1; V: TRBV7-3; size: .
CDR3: CASRPTAGNTIYF; DNA: TGTGCCAGCAGACCGACTGCAGGAAACACCATATATTTT; D: .; J: TRBJ1-3; V: TRBV12-3/TRBV12-4; size: few
CDR3: CASSTQSRGNQPQHF; DNA: TGTGCCAGCAGTACCCAATCCAGGGGCAATCAGCCCCAGCATTTT; D: .; J: TRBJ1-5; V: TRBV28; size: .
CDR3: CASSYSTGGTETQYF; DNA: TGTGCCAGCAGTTACTCGACAGGGGGCACGGAGACCCAGTACTTC; D: TRBD1; J: TRBJ2-5; V: TRBV6-5; size: .
CDR3: CASSPQDRGHYNEQFF; DNA: TGTGCCAGCAGCCCACAAGACAGGGGGCATTACAATGAGCAGTTCTTC; D: TRBD1; J: TRBJ2-1; V: TRBV9; size: .
CDR3: CASNPSSYNSPLHF; DNA: TGCGCCAGCAACCCTAGCTCCTATAATTCACCCCTCCACTTT; D: .; J: TRBJ1-6; V: TRBV10-2; size: .
CDR3: CASSLGTGQETQYF; DNA: TGTGCCAGCAGCTTGGGGACAGGACAAGAGACCCAGTACTTC; D: TRBD1; J: TRBJ2-5; V: TRBV5-5; size: .
CDR3: CASSLVTDNTEAFF; DNA: TGCGCCAGCAGCTTGGTGACAGACAACACTGAAGCTTTCTTT; D: .; J: TRBJ1-1; V: TRBV5-1; size: .
CDR3: CASSVAELHF; DNA: TGTGCCAGCAGTGTCGCGGAGCTTCACTTC; D: .; J: TRBJ2-5; V: TRBV2; size: .
CDR3: CASSLSPGYNSPLHF; DNA: TGTGCCAGCAGCTTAAGCCCAGGGTACAATTCACCCCTCCACTTT; D: .; J: TRBJ1-6; V: TRBV7-3; size: few
CDR3: CASSPTGTGWGYTF; DNA: TGTGCCAGCAGTCCGACCGGGACAGGATGGGGCTACACCTTC; D: TRBD1; J: TRBJ1-2; V: TRBV2; size: .
CDR3: CASSQVFAIAGGTDTQYF; DNA: TGTGCCAGCAGCCAAGTTTTCGCAATAGCGGGAGGCACAGATACGCAGTATTTT; D: TRBD2; J: TRBJ2-3; V: TRBV3-1/TRBV3-2; size: .
CDR3: CASSLGRGGTEAFF; DNA: TGTGCCAGCAGCTTAGGACGGGGGGGCACTGAAGCTTTCTTT; D: .; J: TRBJ1-1; V: TRBV11-1; size: .
CDR3: CASSSSPFLSYNEQFF; DNA: TGTGCCAGCAGTTCGAGCCCCTTCCTCTCCTACAATGAGCAGTTCTTC; D: .; J: TRBJ2-1; V: TRBV27; size: once
CDR3: CASSFADRANYGYTF; DNA: TGTGCCAGCAGCTTTGCCGATCGAGCTAACTATGGCTACACCTTC; D: .; J: TRBJ1-2; V: TRBV7-9; size: .